This T cell receptor beta chain was identified during a study of PD-L1 blockade in urothelial cancer. Across the study: Bladder-origin urothelial cancer in males described about 85% of the 29 patients.

The CDR3 sequence is 15 residues long. Germline V gene sequence: CDR1 SGHVS, CDR2 FQNEAQ. Losses at the gene ends were 0 bases for V and 3 bases for J; bases not matched to a gene: 1. The investigators introduced synthetic TCR analog templates into each PCR as spikes. Repertoires were generated with immunoSEQ multiplex PCR, while TCRdb's copy carries only in-frame clones and drops some. The sample carries more than 35,000 clones, roughly four fifths recorded once. This clone has more than one count but fewer than ten. The sequence was collected from a man aged 70 or older with urothelial cancer. The chain is built from TRBV7-8 and TRBJ2-5; 10 nucleotides agree with TRBD1. Sequencing was performed on PBMCs, taken around atezolizumab (anti-PD-L1) treatment. Here the CDR3 DNA reads TGTGCCAGCAGCTTAGCAGGGACAGGGGAAGAGACCCAGTACTTC. It translates to CASSLAGTGEETQYF.